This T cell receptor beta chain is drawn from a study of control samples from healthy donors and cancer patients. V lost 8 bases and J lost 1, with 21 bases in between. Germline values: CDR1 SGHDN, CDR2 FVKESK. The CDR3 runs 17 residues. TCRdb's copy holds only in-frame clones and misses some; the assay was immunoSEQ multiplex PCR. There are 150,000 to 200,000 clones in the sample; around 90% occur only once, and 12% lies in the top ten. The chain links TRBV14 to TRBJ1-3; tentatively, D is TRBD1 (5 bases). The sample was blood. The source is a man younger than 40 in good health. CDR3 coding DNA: TGTGCCAGCTGCCGAAATCCAGGGAAAAAGTCTGGAAACACCATATATTTT. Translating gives CASCRNPGKKSGNTIYF.